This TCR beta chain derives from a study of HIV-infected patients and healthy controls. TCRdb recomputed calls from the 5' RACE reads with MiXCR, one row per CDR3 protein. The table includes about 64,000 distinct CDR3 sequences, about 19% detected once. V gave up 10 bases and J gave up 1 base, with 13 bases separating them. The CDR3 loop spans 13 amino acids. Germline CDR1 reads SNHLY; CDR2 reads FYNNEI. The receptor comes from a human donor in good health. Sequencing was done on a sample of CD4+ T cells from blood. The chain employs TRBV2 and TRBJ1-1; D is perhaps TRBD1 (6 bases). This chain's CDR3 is CATSTGPNTEAFF. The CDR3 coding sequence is TGTGCCACCTCGACAGGTCCGAACACTGAAGCTTTCTTT.